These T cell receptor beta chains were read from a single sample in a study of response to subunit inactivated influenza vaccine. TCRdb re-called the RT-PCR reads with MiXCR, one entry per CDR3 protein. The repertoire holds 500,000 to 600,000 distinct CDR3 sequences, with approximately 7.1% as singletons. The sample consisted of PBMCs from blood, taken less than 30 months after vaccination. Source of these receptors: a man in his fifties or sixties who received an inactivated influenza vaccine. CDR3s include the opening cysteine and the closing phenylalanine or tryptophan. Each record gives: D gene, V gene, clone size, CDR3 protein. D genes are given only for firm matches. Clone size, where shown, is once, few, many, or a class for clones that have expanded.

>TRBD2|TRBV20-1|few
CSAALSTSGSRGTGELFF
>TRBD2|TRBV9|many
CASSVVGLAGTEQYF
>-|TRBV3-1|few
CASSQDMGPLAKNIQYF
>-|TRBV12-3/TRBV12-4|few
CASSRIEAEAFF
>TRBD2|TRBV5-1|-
CASSLVSGSNHNEQFF
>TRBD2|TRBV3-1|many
CASRTGTNGEQFF
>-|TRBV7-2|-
CASSSPRAGAGNEQYF
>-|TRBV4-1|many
CASSPPGTYYEQYF
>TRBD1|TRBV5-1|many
CASSSGQGGTGELFF
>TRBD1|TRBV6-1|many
CASRDPGQGVTGELFF
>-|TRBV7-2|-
CASSLDSRLEQYF
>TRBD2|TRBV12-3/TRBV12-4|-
CASSLLLAGVGEQYF
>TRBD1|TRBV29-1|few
CSAAPGQTTDTQYF
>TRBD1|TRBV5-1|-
CASSLEQGAEGYTF
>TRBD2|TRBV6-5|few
CASSYPGTSGGVSPGELFF
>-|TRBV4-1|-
CASSPSAVNQPQHF
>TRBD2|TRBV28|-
CASSTPGTSGNLNEQFF
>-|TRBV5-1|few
CASSLGFLRETQYF
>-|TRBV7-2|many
CASSSLFGVGDYGYTF
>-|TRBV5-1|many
CASSPVASTDTQYF
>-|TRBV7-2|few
CASSQSTQGGGQYF
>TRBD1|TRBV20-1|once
CSHRTGSSYEQYF
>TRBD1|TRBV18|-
CASSPLTGASTDTQYF
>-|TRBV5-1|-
CASKDGYNEQFF
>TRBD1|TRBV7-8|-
CASSLGTGKHGYTF
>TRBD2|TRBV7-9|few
CASSWAGTSRVRDEQFF
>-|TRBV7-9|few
CASSLSRDGSPLHF
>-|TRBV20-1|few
CSARDRMGKHYEQYF
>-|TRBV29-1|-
CSAKWVVRNNEQFF
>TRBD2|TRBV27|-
CASSLVVGTSDFF
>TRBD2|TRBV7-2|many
CASSLRRGAYNEQFF
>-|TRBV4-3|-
CASSQDMRSTEAFF
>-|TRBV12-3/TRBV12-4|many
CAIGSGQSYNEQFF
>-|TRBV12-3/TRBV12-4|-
CASTHPGLYNEQFF
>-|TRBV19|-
CASSIDRGLWYNEQFF
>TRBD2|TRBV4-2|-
CASSQEGLAVTGELFF
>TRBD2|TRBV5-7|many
CASSLTLADHNEQFF
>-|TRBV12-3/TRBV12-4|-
CASSFTGKGRYTF
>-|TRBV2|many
CASSTGLGNTIYF
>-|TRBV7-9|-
CASSAGRSQYEQYF
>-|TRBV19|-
CASRRNSYEQYF
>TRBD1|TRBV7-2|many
CASSLVTGDQPQHF
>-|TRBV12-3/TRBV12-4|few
CASSSSPGPLAKNIQYF
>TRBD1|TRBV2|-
CASSGTGASEQYF